The TCR beta chain under discussion was sequenced for a study of cytomegalovirus exposure and HLA in healthy donors. With 60 Vbeta and 13 Jbeta primers, the PCR was carried out. The data were produced by immunoSEQ multiplex PCR, yet TCRdb's version contains in-frame clones alone and is incomplete. Seen here are roughly 86,000 clones, 70% to 80% observed once, and the top ten hold approximately 8.2%. The CDR3 loop spans 12 amino acids. Trimming removed 3 bases from V and 10 bases from J, with 15 bases in between. The germline gives CDR1 SQVTM, CDR2 ANQGSEA. This chain uses TRBV29-1 with TRBJ1-1; D gene ambiguous. This clonotype was sampled from a man aged 55 to 69 in good health and CMV-seronegative. Sample: PBMCs. CDR3 DNA sequence: TGCAGCGTTGAGCGACCCTCACCGGGAGCTTTCTTT. Translation gives CSVERPSPGAFF.